These T cell receptor beta chains were read from a single sample in a study of blood T cells in healthy people across ages. TCRdb recomputed calls from the 5' RACE reads with MiXCR, one row per CDR3 protein. This sample has over a million distinct CDR3 sequences, with 40% to 45% found just once. Specimen: blood. The receptors shown here come from a woman between 55 and 75 years old in good health. CDR3s include the opening cysteine and the closing phenylalanine or tryptophan. A D gene is named only where the DNA matches it firmly. Expanded clones are given a class, and other clones once, few, many or no size at all.

cdr3_length	j_call	clone_size	v_call	d_call	cdr3_aa	cdr3_nt
14	TRBJ2-3	few	TRBV29-1	TRBD1	CSVSQGLITDTQYF	TGCAGCGTTTCACAGGGGCTGATCACAGATACGCAGTATTTT
16	TRBJ2-1	many	TRBV25-1	.	CASRDSGFDLYNEQFF	TGTGCCAGCAGAGATAGCGGTTTTGACTTATACAATGAGCAGTTCTTC
15	TRBJ2-5	few	TRBV11-2	TRBD2	CASSFAGERQETQYF	TGTGCCAGCAGCTTTGCGGGAGAGCGGCAAGAGACCCAGTACTTC
15	TRBJ2-7	few	TRBV12-3/TRBV12-4	.	CASSLYGTGGYEQYF	TGTGCCAGCAGTTTATACGGGACGGGCGGTTACGAGCAGTACTTC
14	TRBJ2-4	.	TRBV5-1	TRBD2	CASSVAGAQKKQYF	TGCGCCAGCAGCGTCGCGGGAGCTCAAAAGAAGCAGTACTTC
11	TRBJ2-3	.	TRBV20-1	.	CSAPEAATRYF	TGCAGTGCTCCAGAGGCAGCTACGCGGTATTTT
17	TRBJ2-1	.	TRBV4-1	.	CASSPISTREPYNEQFF	TGCGCCAGCAGCCCTATCTCTACGAGGGAACCCTACAATGAGCAGTTCTTC
10	TRBJ1-1	once	TRBV9	.	CASSVSRAFF	TGTGCCAGCAGCGTAAGTAGAGCTTTCTTT
12	TRBJ2-3	many	TRBV27	TRBD2	CATGLAGGSAYF	TGTGCCACCGGACTAGCGGGAGGTAGTGCGTATTTT
18	TRBJ2-3	.	TRBV28	TRBD2	CASSLSSGLGSSTDTQYF	TGTGCCAGCAGTTTATCGTCGGGACTAGGTTCTAGCACAGATACGCAGTATTTT
16	TRBJ2-1	many	TRBV6-1	TRBD2	CASSDSLAGAYNEQFF	TGTGCCAGCAGTGATTCCCTAGCGGGAGCCTACAATGAGCAGTTCTTC
15	TRBJ2-1	.	TRBV7-2	TRBD2	CASSFGGRGYNEQFF	TGTGCCAGCAGCTTCGGCGGGAGGGGCTACAATGAGCAGTTCTTC
14	TRBJ2-7	few	TRBV5-1	TRBD1	CASSTGQGTHEQYF	TGCGCCAGCAGCACCGGACAGGGTACCCACGAGCAGTACTTC
13	TRBJ2-1	few	TRBV6-5	TRBD1	CASRRTGFNEQFF	TGTGCCAGCAGGAGGACAGGGTTCAATGAGCAGTTCTTC
8	TRBJ2-1	.	TRBV15	.	CAFREQFF	TGTGCCTTCCGGGAGCAGTTCTTC
14	TRBJ2-1	.	TRBV6-5	TRBD2	CASSYAGGYNEQFF	TGTGCCAGCAGTTATGCGGGAGGATACAATGAGCAGTTCTTC
14	TRBJ1-6	.	TRBV12-3/TRBV12-4	.	CASSPTLSNSPLHF	TGTGCCAGCAGTCCCACCCTGTCCAATTCACCCCTCCACTTT
16	TRBJ2-7	.	TRBV13	TRBD2	CASSPSAGETYNEQYF	TGTGCCAGCAGCCCCTCAGCGGGAGAGACCTACAATGAGCAGTACTTC
12	TRBJ1-2	.	TRBV6-5	.	CTSTDGGYGYTF	TGTACCAGCACCGATGGGGGGTATGGCTACACCTTC
13	TRBJ2-7	.	TRBV5-1	.	CASSAEGGGEQYF	TGCGCCAGCAGCGCGGAAGGAGGTGGCGAGCAGTACTTC
14	TRBJ2-4	.	TRBV6-2/TRBV6-3	.	CASSYAKVQNIQYF	TGTGCCAGCAGTTACGCTAAGGTCCAAAACATTCAGTACTTC
15	TRBJ2-3	once	TRBV20-1	.	CSARDSGRGRDTQYF	TGCAGTGCTAGAGACTCGGGAAGGGGGAGGGATACGCAGTATTTT
15	TRBJ2-5	.	TRBV7-3	.	CASSSLVGDGNEQYF	TGTGCCAGCAGCTCACTAGTAGGGGATGGGAATGAGCAGTACTTC
13	TRBJ2-5	.	TRBV13	.	CASSLLAAETQYF	TGTGCCAGCAGCTTACTGGCGGCGGAGACCCAGTACTTC
15	TRBJ2-5	.	TRBV12-3/TRBV12-4	.	CASSEDYWGRETQYF	TGTGCCAGCAGTGAGGACTATTGGGGCAGAGAGACCCAGTACTTC
13	TRBJ2-5	.	TRBV12-5	.	CASALMEGQTQYF	TGTGCTAGTGCCCTAATGGAGGGTCAGACCCAGTACTTC
14	TRBJ2-7	many	TRBV27	.	CASSFRTDSYEQYF	TGTGCCAGCAGTTTTCGAACAGACTCCTACGAGCAGTACTTC
16	TRBJ2-7	few	TRBV27	TRBD2	CASSSGTSGNFYEQYF	TGTGCCAGCAGCTCCGGGACTAGCGGGAACTTCTACGAGCAGTACTTC
15	TRBJ1-1	few	TRBV7-9	TRBD1	CASSLGGTGDTEAFF	TGTGCCAGCAGCTTAGGGGGGACAGGGGACACTGAAGCTTTCTTT
15	TRBJ2-3	.	TRBV7-8	.	CASSADTSSTDTQYF	TGTGCCAGCAGCGCAGACACCTCTAGCACAGATACGCAGTATTTT
15	TRBJ2-7	.	TRBV6-4	.	CASSDSRARTYEQYF	TGTGCCAGCAGTGACTCGAGGGCTAGAACCTACGAGCAGTACTTC
17	TRBJ2-1	.	TRBV3-1	TRBD2	CASSQGLSGSFNHEQFF	TGTGCCAGCAGCCAAGGGCTTAGCGGGTCCTTCAACCATGAGCAGTTCTTC
13	TRBJ1-2	.	TRBV30	TRBD1	CAWMEDRAHGYTF	TGTGCCTGGATGGAGGACAGGGCCCATGGCTACACCTTC
17	TRBJ2-1	few	TRBV29-1	.	CSAPGGDRQSSYNEQFF	TGCAGCGCCCCCGGGGGAGACAGACAAAGCTCCTACAATGAGCAGTTCTTC
17	TRBJ1-2	.	TRBV10-3	TRBD1	CAVSESSGDSPYYGYTF	TGTGCCGTCAGTGAGTCGTCGGGGGACAGTCCCTACTATGGCTACACCTTC
16	TRBJ2-1	once	TRBV7-9	.	CASSSTRGGIGNEQFF	TGTGCCAGCAGCTCGACTAGGGGGGGAATAGGCAATGAGCAGTTCTTC
15	TRBJ1-2	.	TRBV28	.	CASSYSLTGFSGYTF	TGTGCCAGCAGTTACTCTTTAACAGGGTTCAGTGGCTACACCTTC
12	TRBJ2-2	.	TRBV29-1	.	CSVGRNTGELFF	TGCAGCGTTGGTCGGAACACCGGGGAGCTGTTTTTT
15	TRBJ2-1	.	TRBV6-8	.	CASSCARGMDNEQFF	TGTGCCAGCAGTTGCGCTAGGGGCATGGACAATGAGCAGTTCTTC
14	TRBJ2-7	.	TRBV27	TRBD2	CASSSSGVYNEQYF	TGTGCCAGCAGTTCCAGCGGGGTGTACAATGAGCAGTACTTC
14	TRBJ2-1	.	TRBV27	TRBD2	CASSFIAGGSEQFF	TGTGCCAGCAGTTTCATAGCGGGGGGGTCGGAGCAGTTCTTC
16	TRBJ2-3	.	TRBV14	TRBD2	CASSQGSGSRPDTQYF	TGTGCCAGCAGCCAAGGGAGCGGGAGTCGGCCAGATACGCAGTATTTT
11	TRBJ1-1	.	TRBV5-1	.	CASSWGGAAFF	TGCGCCAGCAGCTGGGGTGGGGCCGCTTTCTTT
15	TRBJ2-2	.	TRBV11-3	TRBD1	CASSLAGTGAGELFF	TGTGCCAGCAGCTTAGCCGGGACAGGAGCCGGGGAGCTGTTTTTT
12	TRBJ1-1	few	TRBV29-1	TRBD1	CSVLPDRAEAFF	TGCAGCGTCCTCCCCGACAGGGCTGAAGCTTTCTTT
13	TRBJ2-7	.	TRBV27	.	CASSLGRYAEQYF	TGTGCCAGCAGTTTAGGGCGGTACGCCGAGCAGTACTTC
16	TRBJ2-1	few	TRBV29-1	TRBD2	CSVVWSSGSSYNEQFF	TGCAGCGTTGTTTGGTCTAGCGGGAGTTCATACAATGAGCAGTTCTTC
19	TRBJ2-6	.	TRBV7-6	TRBD1	CASSSSGRTGGPGANVLTF	TGTGCCAGCAGCTCCTCGGGACGAACAGGGGGCCCTGGGGCCAACGTCCTGACTTTC
16	TRBJ2-3	.	TRBV5-1	.	CASSFPLRTRTDTQYF	TGCGCCAGCAGCTTCCCTCTTCGGACACGCACAGATACGCAGTATTTT
12	TRBJ1-2	many	TRBV27	.	CASRTGMNGYTF	TGTGCCAGCAGAACAGGGATGAACGGCTACACCTTC
17	TRBJ2-3	.	TRBV5-6	TRBD2	CASSFRLAGGSTDTQYF	TGTGCCAGCAGCTTCAGACTAGCGGGAGGAAGTACAGATACGCAGTATTTT
17	TRBJ2-7	many	TRBV2	.	CASSERGSGRKTYEQYF	TGTGCCAGCAGTGAGCGGGGATCCGGTCGGAAAACCTACGAGCAGTACTTC